The 17 T cell receptor beta chains reported below all come from one sample, sequenced in a study of T-cell reconstitution after alpha-beta-depleted transplantation in children. Researchers prepared the TCRbeta library using unique molecular identifiers, the study reports. TCRdb re-called the PCR reads through MiXCR, storing one row per CDR3 protein. The sample holds around 400,000 distinct CDR3 sequences, about a fifth seen once. Sample: PBMCs from the stem cell graft donor, taken from the stem cell graft. The receptor source for this set is a human donor who donated a stem cell graft to a child with acute myeloid leukemia.

This clonotype was found a few times. The J gene is TRBJ2-1, the V gene TRBV9; D ambiguous. There are 14 residues in the CDR3. Trimming shortened V by 0 bases and J by 4 bases, and 8 bases separated the two germline ends. From germline, CDR1 is SGDLS and CDR2 YYNGEE. CDR3 amino acids: CASSVGYTYNEQFF. The CDR3 DNA is TGTGCCAGCAGCGTAGGCTACACTTACAATGAGCAGTTCTTC.

This chain links TRBV7-9 with TRBJ1-1; D is unclear. Per germline, CDR1 SEHNR and CDR2 FQNEAQ (reference sequence). The CDR3 is made up of 15 amino acids. Trimming removed 4 bases from V and 0 bases from J, with 12 bases in between. Here the CDR3 DNA reads TGTGCCAGCAGCTCTTACGGAGTAATGAACACTGAAGCTTTCTTT. As protein: CASSSYGVMNTEAFF.

The table lists this clonotype with a few counts. The CDR3: CASSPDRVGAFF. CDR3 sequence (DNA): TGTGCCAGCAGCCCGGACAGGGTTGGGGCTTTCTTT. This sequence joins TRBV5-4 and TRBJ1-1; 8 bases agree with TRBD1. The ends lost 4 bases at V and 11 bases at J; junction bases unmatched: 7. The CDR3 is 12 amino acids. CDR1 SGHNT and CDR2 YYREEE come from the germline V gene (reference sequence).

This clonotype was found a few times. This chain connects TRBV4-1 to TRBJ2-7; 8 nucleotides line up with TRBD1. In germline, CDR1 is MGHRA, CDR2 YSYEKL. V trimming: 7 bases; J trimming: 6 bases; junction bases outside the gene matches: 14. This CDR3 is built from 15 residues. In nucleotides, the CDR3 is TGCGCCAGCACCGGCTCCGGGACAGGCGGATTCGAGCAGTACTTC. As protein: CASTGSGTGGFEQYF.

The chain links TRBV12-3 or TRBV12-4 to TRBJ2-7, with D perhaps matching TRBD2 (6 bases). V was pared by 5 bases and J by 0 bases, with 17 bases between. The CDR3 is 16 residues long. In DNA, the CDR3 is TGTGCCAGCAGTGATGGACCGGGACTCAACTCCTACGAGCAGTACTTC. As protein: CASSDGPGLNSYEQYF.

The chain carries TRBV29-1 and TRBJ2-1, with 11 positions matching TRBD2. Germline CDR1 and CDR2: SQVTM and ANQGSEA. The junction had 9 bases not matched to a gene; V was cut back by 0 bases and J by 5 bases. There are 17 residues in the CDR3. The CDR3 protein is CSVEEGLAGGWDNEQFF. The CDR3 bases are TGCAGCGTTGAAGAAGGGCTAGCGGGAGGTTGGGACAATGAGCAGTTCTTC.

The chain links TRBV5-1 to TRBJ2-2; D may match TRBD1 or TRBD2 (5 bases each). V lost 6 bases, J lost 5 bases, and 17 bases lay in between. This CDR3 is 15 amino acids long. Germline lookup yields CDR1 SGHRS and CDR2 YFSETQ. The CDR3 nucleotides are TGCGCCAGCACCCCCACCCAGGGACCGACCGGGGAGCTGTTTTTT. It codes for CASTPTQGPTGELFF.

This clonotype was seen many times. The chain combines TRBV29-1 with TRBJ2-7; 11 nucleotides align to TRBD1. The V gene end was trimmed by 4 bases and the J gene end by 3 bases; junction bases not matched to a gene: 11. Per the germline V gene, CDR1 is SQVTM and CDR2 is ANQGSEA. The CDR3 contains 16 residues. The CDR3 loop is CSVVGSGTGGFYEQYF. The CDR3 nucleotides read TGCAGCGTTGTGGGCTCCGGGACAGGGGGTTTCTACGAGCAGTACTTC.

This clonotype was counted only a few times. The chain has TRBV2 and TRBJ2-5; no reliable D call. This CDR3 comprises 12 residues. Per the germline V gene, CDR1 is SNHLY and CDR2 is FYNNEI. The ends were cut back, 6 bases at V and 5 bases at J, with 10 bases in the middle. DNA of the CDR3: TGTGCCAGCAGCGAACGTCGGGAGACCCAGTACTTC. Its protein is CASSERRETQYF.

This clonotype has only a few counts. The chain recombines TRBV29-1 with TRBJ1-2; 9 bases are shared with TRBD1. Per germline, CDR1 SQVTM and CDR2 ANQGSEA. J gave up 8 bases and V 0 bases, and 7 bases lay outside the gene matches. The CDR3 runs 14 residues. Here the CDR3 reads CSVEDPGQGGGYTF. For the CDR3, the DNA is TGCAGCGTTGAAGACCCGGGACAGGGAGGAGGCTACACCTTC. Looking up the rest from reference TRBV29-1 and TRBJ1-2 gives the full variable domain: SAVISQKPSRDICQRGTSLTIQCQVDSQVTMMFWYRQQPGQSLTLIATANQGSEATYESGFVIDKFPISRPNLTFSTLTVSNMSPEDSSIYLCSVEDPGQGGGYTFGSGTRLTVV.

This clonotype came up a few times. J is TRBJ2-1 and V is TRBV24-1, with 10 bases that match TRBD2. The germline V gene has CDR1 KGHDR and CDR2 SFDVKD. J gave up 4 bases and V 3 bases, and 5 bases lay outside the gene matches. The CDR3 covers 16 residues. The chain's CDR3 is CATSDPEAGGYNEQFF. CDR3 nucleotides: TGTGCCACCAGTGATCCTGAAGCGGGAGGGTACAATGAGCAGTTCTTC.

This clonotype was seen at least ten times. The chain uses TRBV2 and TRBJ2-5, with 11 bases fitting TRBD1. The CDR3 loop spans 14 amino acids. J gave up 4 bases and V 7 bases, and 5 bases lay outside the gene matches. Germline V gene lookup returns CDR1 SNHLY and CDR2 FYNNEI. CDR3 residues: CASNPDRGRETQYF. The CDR3 nucleotides are TGTGCCAGCAATCCGGACAGGGGGCGAGAGACCCAGTACTTC.

This clonotype was seen repeatedly, ten times or more. In nucleotides, the CDR3 is TGTGCCAGCAGTATCGGACGGAACACCGGGGAGCTGTTTTTT. Translating gives CASSIGRNTGELFF. The chain joins TRBV6-4 to TRBJ2-2; D is unresolved. The CDR3 extends over 14 amino acids. Germline V lookup: CDR1 MRHNA, CDR2 SNTAGT. V was clipped by 5 bases and J by 1 base, with 8 bases between them.

The sample holds many counts of this clonotype. In DNA form, the CDR3 reads TGTGCCAGCAGTCTCCGACGGACTAGCGGATACACAGATACGCAGTATTTT. Protein sequence: CASSLRRTSGYTDTQYF. The chain carries TRBV27 and TRBJ2-3, with 10 bases matching TRBD2. The CDR3 runs 17 residues. Germline-derived CDR1 and CDR2 are MNHEY and SMNVEV (reference sequence). J was trimmed by 2 bases and V by 5 bases; bases with no gene match: 10.

V and J are TRBV5-1 and TRBJ2-1; TRBD1 is a possible D gene (5 bases). V lost 4 bases and J lost 10, with 15 bases in between. Germline CDR1 reads SGHRS; CDR2 reads YFSETQ. This CDR3 region has 13 residues. CDR3 nucleotide sequence: TGCGCCAGCAGCCCCACAGGCCGTGCGGAGCAGTTCTTC. Encoded protein: CASSPTGRAEQFF.

This clonotype was seen many times. The chain carries TRBV29-1 and TRBJ2-7, with D possibly TRBD2 on 7 matching bases. V was pared by 7 bases and J by 3 bases, with 16 bases between. This CDR3 spans 13 amino acids. CDR1 and CDR2 from the germline V gene are SQVTM and ANQGSEA. Written as DNA, the CDR3 is TGCAGCGCTATGGGCGGGGGCAACTACGAGCAGTACTTC. The encoded protein is CSAMGGGNYEQYF.

This clonotype has a handful of counts. The rearrangement joins TRBV20-1 to TRBJ2-5; D unresolved. The germline V gene has CDR1 DFQATT and CDR2 SNEGSKA (reference sequence). V was pared by 6 bases and J by 0 bases, with 5 bases between. The CDR3 spans 11 residues. In DNA form, the CDR3 reads TGCAGTGCCACGTACCAAGAGACCCAGTACTTC. Protein: CSATYQETQYF.